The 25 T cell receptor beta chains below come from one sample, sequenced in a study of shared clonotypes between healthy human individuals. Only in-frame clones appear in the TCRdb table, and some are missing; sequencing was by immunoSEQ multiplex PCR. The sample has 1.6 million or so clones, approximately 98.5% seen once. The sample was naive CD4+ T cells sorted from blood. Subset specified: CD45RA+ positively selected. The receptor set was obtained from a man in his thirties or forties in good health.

For the CDR3, the DNA is TGTGCCAGCAGCGTTCGACTAGCGGGATATCAAGAGACCCAGTACTTC. This sequence encodes CASSVRLAGYQETQYF. This chain connects TRBV7-2 to TRBJ2-5; 11 bases are a match to TRBD2. The CDR3 sequence is 16 residues long. Germline values: CDR1 SGHTA, CDR2 FQGNSA. V lost 5 bases, J lost 2 bases, and 7 bases stayed unmatched.

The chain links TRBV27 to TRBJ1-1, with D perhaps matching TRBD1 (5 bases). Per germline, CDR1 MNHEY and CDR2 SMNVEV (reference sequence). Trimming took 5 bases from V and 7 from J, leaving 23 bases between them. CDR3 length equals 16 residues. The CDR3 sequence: CASSPRSWTRQNEAFF. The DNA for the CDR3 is TGTGCCAGCAGTCCAAGGTCCTGGACCCGACAGAATGAAGCTTTCTTT.

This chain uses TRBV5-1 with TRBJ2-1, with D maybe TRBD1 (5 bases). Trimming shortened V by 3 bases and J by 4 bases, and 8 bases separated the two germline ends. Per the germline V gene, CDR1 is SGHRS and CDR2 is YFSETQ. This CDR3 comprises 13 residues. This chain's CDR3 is CASSYDSYNEQFF. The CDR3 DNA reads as TGCGCCAGCAGCTACGACAGTTACAATGAGCAGTTCTTC.

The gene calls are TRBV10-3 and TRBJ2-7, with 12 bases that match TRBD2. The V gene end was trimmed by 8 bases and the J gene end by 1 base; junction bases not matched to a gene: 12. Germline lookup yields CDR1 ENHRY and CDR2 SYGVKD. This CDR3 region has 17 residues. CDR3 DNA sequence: TGTGCCATCTCTGGGGGTTCGACTAGCGGGAGATCCTACGAGCAGTACTTC. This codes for CAISGGSTSGRSYEQYF.

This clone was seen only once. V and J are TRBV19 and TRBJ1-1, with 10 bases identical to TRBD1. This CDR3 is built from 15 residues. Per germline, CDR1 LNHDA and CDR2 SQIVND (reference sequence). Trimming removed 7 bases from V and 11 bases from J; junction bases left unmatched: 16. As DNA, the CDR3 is TGTGCCAGTACATATTTGGCCGCGGGACAGGGGTACGCTTTCTTT. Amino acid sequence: CASTYLAAGQGYAFF.

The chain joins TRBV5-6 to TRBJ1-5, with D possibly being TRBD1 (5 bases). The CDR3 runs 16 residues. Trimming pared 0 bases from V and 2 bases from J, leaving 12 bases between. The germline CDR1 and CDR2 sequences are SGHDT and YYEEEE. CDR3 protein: CASSLVRGVGNQPQHF. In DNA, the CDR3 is TGTGCCAGCAGCTTGGTGCGGGGGGTCGGCAATCAGCCCCAGCATTTT.

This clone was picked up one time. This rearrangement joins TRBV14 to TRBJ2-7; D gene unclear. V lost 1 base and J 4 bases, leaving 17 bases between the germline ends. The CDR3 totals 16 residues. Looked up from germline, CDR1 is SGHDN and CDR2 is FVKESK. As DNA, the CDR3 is TGTGCCAGCAGCCAAGGAATCGCTAGAATCTTATACGAGCAGTACTTC. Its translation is CASSQGIARILYEQYF.

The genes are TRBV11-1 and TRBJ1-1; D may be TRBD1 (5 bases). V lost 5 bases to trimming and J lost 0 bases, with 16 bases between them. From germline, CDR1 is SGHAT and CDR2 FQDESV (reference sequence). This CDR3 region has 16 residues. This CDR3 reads CASSKKPGTVNTEAFF. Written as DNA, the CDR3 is TGTGCCAGCAGCAAGAAACCCGGGACGGTGAACACTGAAGCTTTCTTT.

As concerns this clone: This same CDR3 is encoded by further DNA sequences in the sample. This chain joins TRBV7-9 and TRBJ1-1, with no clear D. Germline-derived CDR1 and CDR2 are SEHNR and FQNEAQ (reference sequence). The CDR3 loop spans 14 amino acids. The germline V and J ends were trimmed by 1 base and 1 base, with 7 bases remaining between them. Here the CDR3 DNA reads TGTGCCAGCAGCTTAGTGGCAGAGAACACTGAAGCTTTCTTT. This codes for CASSLVAENTEAFF. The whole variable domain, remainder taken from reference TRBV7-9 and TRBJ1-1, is DTGVSQNPRHKITKRGQNVTFRCDPISEHNRLYWYRQTLGQGPEFLTYFQNEAQLEKSRLLSDRFSAERPKGSFSTLEIQRTEQGDSAMYLCASSLVAENTEAFFGQGTRLTVV.

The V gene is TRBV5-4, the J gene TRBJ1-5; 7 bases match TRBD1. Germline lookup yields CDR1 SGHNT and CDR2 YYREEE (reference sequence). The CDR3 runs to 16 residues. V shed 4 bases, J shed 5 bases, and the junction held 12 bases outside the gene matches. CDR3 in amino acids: CASSDGGTVPDQPQHF. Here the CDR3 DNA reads TGTGCCAGCAGCGACGGGGGGACAGTACCCGATCAGCCCCAGCATTTT.

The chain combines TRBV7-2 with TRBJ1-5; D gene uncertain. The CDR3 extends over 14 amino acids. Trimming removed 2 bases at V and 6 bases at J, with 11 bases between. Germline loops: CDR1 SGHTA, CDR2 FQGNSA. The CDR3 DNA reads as TGTGCCAGCAGCTTATTGGGTGTGGGTCAGCCCCAGCATTTT. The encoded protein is CASSLLGVGQPQHF.

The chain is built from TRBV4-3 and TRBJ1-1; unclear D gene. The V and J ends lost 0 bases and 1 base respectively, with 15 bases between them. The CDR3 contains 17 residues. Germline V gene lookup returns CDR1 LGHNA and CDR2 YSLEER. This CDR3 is CASSQDAGSAQNTEAFF. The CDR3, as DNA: TGCGCCAGCAGCCAAGATGCTGGGTCTGCACAGAACACTGAAGCTTTCTTT.

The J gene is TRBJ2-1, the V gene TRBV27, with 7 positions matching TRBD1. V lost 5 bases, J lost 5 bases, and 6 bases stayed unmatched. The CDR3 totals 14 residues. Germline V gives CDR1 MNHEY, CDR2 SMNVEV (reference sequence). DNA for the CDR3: TGTGCCAGCAGTACACAGGGGCCTGACAATGAGCAGTTCTTC. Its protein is CASSTQGPDNEQFF.

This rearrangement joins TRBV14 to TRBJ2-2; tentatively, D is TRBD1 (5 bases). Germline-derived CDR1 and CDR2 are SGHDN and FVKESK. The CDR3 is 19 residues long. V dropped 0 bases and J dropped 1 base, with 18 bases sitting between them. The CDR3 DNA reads TGTGCCAGCAGCCAAGATTTTGGGTGGGCACAGGTGAACACCGGGGAGCTGTTTTTT. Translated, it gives CASSQDFGWAQVNTGELFF. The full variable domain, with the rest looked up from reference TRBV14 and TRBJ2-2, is EAGVTQFPSHSVIEKGQTVTLRCDPISGHDNLYWYRRVMGKEIKFLLHFVKESKQDESGMPNNRFLAERTGGTYSTLKVQPAELEDSGVYFCASSQDFGWAQVNTGELFFGEGSRLTVL.

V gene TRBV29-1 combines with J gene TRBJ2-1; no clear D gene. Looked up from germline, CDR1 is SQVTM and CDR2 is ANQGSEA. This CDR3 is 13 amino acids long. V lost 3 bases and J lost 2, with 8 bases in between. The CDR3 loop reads CSVDDDAYNEQFF. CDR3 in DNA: TGCAGCGTTGACGATGACGCCTACAATGAGCAGTTCTTC.

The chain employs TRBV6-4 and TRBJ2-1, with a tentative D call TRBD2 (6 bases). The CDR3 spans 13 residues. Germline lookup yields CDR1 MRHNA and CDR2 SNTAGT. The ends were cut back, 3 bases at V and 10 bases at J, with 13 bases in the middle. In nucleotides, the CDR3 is TGTGCCAGCAGTGAAAAAAGCGGGCTAGAGCAGTTCTTC. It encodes CASSEKSGLEQFF.

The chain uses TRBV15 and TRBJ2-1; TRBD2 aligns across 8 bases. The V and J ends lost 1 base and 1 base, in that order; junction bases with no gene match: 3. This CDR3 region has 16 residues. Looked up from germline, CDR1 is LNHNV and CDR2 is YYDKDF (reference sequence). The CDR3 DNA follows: TGTGCCACCAGCAGAGTTCTAGCGGGTTCCTACAATGAGCAGTTCTTC. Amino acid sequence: CATSRVLAGSYNEQFF.

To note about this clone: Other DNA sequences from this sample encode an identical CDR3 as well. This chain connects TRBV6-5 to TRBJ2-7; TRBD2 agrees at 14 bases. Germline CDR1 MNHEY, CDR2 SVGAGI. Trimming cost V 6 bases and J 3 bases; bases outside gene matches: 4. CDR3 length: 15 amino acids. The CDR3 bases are TGTGCCAGCAGCCCGGGACTAGCGGGAGTCTACGAGCAGTACTTC. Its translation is CASSPGLAGVYEQYF.

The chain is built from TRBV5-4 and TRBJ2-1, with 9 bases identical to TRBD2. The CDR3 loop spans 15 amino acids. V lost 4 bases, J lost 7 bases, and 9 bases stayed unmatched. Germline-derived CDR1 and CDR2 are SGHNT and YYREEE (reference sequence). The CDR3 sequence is CASSRGTSPLNEQFF. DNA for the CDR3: TGTGCCAGCAGCCGTGGGACTAGCCCCCTTAATGAGCAGTTCTTC.

The CDR3 reads CASSLAGTTYEQYF. The CDR3 DNA is TGTGCCAGCAGCTTGGCCGGGACAACCTACGAGCAGTACTTC. This sequence joins TRBV5-5 and TRBJ2-7; tentative D call: TRBD1 (6 bases). This CDR3 has 14 residues. From germline, CDR1 is SGHKS and CDR2 YYEKEE (reference sequence). The V and J ends lost 0 bases and 2 bases respectively, with 9 bases between them.

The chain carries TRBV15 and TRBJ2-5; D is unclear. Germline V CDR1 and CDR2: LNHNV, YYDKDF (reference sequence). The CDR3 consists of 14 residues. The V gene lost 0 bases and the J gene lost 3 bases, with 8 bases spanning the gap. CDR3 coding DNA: TGTGCCACCAGCAGAGATGCGGCCAAAGAGACCCAGTACTTC. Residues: CATSRDAAKETQYF.

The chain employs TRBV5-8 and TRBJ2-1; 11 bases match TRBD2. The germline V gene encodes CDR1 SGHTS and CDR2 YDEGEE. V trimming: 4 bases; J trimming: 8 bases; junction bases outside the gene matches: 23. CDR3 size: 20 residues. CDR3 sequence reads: CASSPTRGYSGRASRYEQFF. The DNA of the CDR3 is TGTGCCAGCAGCCCCACCCGGGGATATAGCGGGAGGGCCTCTCGCTATGAGCAGTTCTTC.

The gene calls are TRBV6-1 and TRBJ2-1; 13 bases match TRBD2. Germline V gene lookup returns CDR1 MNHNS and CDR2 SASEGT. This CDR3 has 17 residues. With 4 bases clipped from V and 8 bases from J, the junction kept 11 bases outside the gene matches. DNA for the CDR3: TGTGCCAGCAGTGGACTAGCGGGAGGACGGGGGCAATATGAGCAGTTCTTC. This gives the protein CASSGLAGGRGQYEQFF.

In nucleotides, the CDR3 is TGTGCCAGCAGTGTAGGGGAAACAGGCCAAGAGACCCAGTACTTC. The encoded protein is CASSVGETGQETQYF. The chain carries TRBV6-1 and TRBJ2-5; TRBD1 might be the D (5 bases). Germline loops: CDR1 MNHNS, CDR2 SASEGT. The CDR3 covers 15 residues. Trimming shortened V by 4 bases and J by 1 base, and 13 bases separated the two germline ends.

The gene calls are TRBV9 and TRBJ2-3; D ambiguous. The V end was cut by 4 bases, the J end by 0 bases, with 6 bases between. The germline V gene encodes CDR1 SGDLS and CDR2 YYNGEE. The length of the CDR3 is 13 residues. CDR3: CASSPPSTDTQYF. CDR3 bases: TGTGCCAGCAGCCCCCCTAGCACAGATACGCAGTATTTT. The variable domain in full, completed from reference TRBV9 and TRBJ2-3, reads DSGVTQTPKHLITATGQRVTLRCSPRSGDLSVYWYQQSLDQGLQFLIQYYNGEERAKGNILERFSAQQFPDLHSELNLSSLELGDSALYFCASSPPSTDTQYFGPGTRLTVL.